This T cell receptor (beta chain) stems from a study of cytomegalovirus exposure and HLA in healthy donors. Findings and caveats of the study: Exclusion as indistinguishable affected some V segments, including TRBV6-2 and TRBV6-3. The study had only CMV serostatus as immune exposure information. In a later analysis, productive TCRs from donors in an Asian-associated ancestry cluster reportedly carried fewer N-insertions than the cohort mean.

This CDR3 is built from 13 residues. The ends were cut back, 0 bases at V and 6 bases at J, with 6 bases in the middle. Germline assignment: CDR1 SGHRS and CDR2 YFSETQ. The PCR used 60 Vbeta and 13 Jbeta primers. Clones were read by immunoSEQ multiplex PCR, and TCRdb kept only the in-frame ones, dropping some. The table records roughly 200,000 clones, 65% to 85% of them present only once. Regarding donors, all were healthy bone marrow donors. Points on this clone: Its target is unknown.

The chain links TRBV5-1 to TRBJ2-2; D is ambiguous. Sequenced: PBMCs. This clonotype was sampled from a man aged 30-40 years in good health and CMV-seronegative. CDR3 amino acids: CASSLGTAGELFF. CDR3 DNA: TGCGCCAGCAGCTTGGGAACGGCCGGGGAGCTGTTTTTT.